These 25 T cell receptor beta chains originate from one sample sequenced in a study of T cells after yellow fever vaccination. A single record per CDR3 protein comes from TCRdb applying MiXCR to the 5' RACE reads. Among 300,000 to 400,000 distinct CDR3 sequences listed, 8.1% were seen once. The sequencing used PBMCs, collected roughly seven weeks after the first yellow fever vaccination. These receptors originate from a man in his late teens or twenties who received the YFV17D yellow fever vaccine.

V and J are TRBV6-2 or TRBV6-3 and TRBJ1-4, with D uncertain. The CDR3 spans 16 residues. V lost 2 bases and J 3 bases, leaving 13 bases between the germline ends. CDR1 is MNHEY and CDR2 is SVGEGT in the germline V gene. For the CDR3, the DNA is TGTGCCAGCAGTTACGCGGACGCAAATCCTAATGAAAAACTGTTTTTT. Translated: CASSYADANPNEKLFF.

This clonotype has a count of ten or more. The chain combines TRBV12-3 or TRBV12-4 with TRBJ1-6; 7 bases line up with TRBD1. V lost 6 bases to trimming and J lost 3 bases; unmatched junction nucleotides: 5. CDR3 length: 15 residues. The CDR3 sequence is CASSPGTVYNSPLHF. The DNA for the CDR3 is TGTGCCAGCAGCCCCGGGACAGTCTATAATTCACCCCTCCACTTT.

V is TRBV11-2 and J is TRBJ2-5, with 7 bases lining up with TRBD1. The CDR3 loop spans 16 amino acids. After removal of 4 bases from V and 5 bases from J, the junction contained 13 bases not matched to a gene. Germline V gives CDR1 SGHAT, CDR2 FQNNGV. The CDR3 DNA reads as TGTGCCAGCAGCTCGTACTCCGGGACAGAGTGGGAGACCCAGTACTTC. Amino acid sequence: CASSSYSGTEWETQYF.

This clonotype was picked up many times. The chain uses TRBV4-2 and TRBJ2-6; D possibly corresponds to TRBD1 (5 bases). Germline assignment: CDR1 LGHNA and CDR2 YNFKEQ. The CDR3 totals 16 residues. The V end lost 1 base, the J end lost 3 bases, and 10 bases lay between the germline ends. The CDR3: CASSQAGQGGANVLTF. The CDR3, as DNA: TGTGCCAGCAGCCAAGCTGGACAAGGTGGGGCCAACGTCCTGACTTTC.

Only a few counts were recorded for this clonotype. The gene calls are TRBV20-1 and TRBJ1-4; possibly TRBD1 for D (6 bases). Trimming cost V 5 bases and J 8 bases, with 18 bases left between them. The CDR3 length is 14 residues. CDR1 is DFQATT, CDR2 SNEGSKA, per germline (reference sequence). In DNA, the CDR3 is TGCAGTGCTCGGGGGGAGGACAGTGAGGAAAAACTGTTTTTT. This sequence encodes CSARGEDSEEKLFF.

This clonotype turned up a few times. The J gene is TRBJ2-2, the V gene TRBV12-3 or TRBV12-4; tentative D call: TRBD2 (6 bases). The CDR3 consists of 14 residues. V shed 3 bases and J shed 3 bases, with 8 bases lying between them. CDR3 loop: CASSFGGHTGELFF. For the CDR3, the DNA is TGTGCCAGCAGTTTCGGGGGTCACACCGGGGAGCTGTTTTTT.

Here the CDR3 DNA reads TGTGCCAGCAGCTGGGACAGGGCCAATAATTCACCCCTCCACTTT. Protein product: CASSWDRANNSPLHF. The chain uses TRBV5-5 and TRBJ1-6, with 9 bases identical to TRBD1. The CDR3 has 15 residues. After removal of 3 bases from V and 5 bases from J, the junction contained 3 bases not matched to a gene. CDR1 and CDR2 from the germline V gene are SGHKS and YYEKEE (reference sequence).

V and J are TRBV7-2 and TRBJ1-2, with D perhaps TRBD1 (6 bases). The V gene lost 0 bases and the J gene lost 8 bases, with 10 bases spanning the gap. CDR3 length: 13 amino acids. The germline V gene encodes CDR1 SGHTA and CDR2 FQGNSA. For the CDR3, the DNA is TGTGCCAGCAGCTTAGCACAGGGTCACGGCTACACCTTC. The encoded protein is CASSLAQGHGYTF.

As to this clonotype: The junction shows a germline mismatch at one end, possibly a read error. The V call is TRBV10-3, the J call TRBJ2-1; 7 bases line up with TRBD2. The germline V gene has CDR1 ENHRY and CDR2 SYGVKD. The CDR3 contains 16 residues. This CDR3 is CAISGSLVGGWGERFF. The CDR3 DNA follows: TGTGCCATCAGTGGGTCCCTTGTGGGGGGGTGGGGTGAGCGGTTCTTC.

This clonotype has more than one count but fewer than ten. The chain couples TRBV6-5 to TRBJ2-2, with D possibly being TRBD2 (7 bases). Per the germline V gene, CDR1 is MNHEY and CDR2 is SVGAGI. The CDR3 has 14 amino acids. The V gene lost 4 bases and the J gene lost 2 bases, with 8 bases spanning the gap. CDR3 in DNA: TGTGCCAGCAGTTGGGGGGGCAACACCGGGGAGCTGTTTTTT. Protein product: CASSWGGNTGELFF.

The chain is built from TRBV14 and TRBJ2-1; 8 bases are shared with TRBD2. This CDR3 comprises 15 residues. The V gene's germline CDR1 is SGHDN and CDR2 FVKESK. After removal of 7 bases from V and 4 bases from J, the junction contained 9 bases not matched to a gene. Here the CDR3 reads CASTRGGGRYNEQFF. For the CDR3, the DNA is TGTGCCAGCACCCGAGGCGGGGGGCGGTACAATGAGCAGTTCTTC.

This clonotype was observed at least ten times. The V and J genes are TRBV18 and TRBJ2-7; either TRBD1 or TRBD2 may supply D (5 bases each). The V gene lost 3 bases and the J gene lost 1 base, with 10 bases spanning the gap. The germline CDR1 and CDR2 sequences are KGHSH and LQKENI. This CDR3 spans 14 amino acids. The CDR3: CASSPGTFSYEQYV. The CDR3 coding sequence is TGTGCCAGCTCACCGGGGACCTTTTCCTACGAGCAGTACGTC.

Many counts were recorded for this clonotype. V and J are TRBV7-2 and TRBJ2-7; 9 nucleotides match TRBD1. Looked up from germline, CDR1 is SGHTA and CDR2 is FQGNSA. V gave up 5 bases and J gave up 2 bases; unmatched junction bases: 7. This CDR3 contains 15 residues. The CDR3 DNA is TGTGCCAGCAGCCCACAGGGGGCCGTCCCCTACGAGCAGTACGTC. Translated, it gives CASSPQGAVPYEQYV.

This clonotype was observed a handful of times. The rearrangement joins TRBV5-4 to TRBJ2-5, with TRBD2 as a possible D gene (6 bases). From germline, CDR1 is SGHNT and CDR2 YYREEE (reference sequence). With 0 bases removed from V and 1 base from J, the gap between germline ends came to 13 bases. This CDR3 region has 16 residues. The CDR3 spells CASSLAGGPLQETQYF. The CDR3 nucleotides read TGTGCCAGCAGCTTGGCCGGAGGGCCCCTCCAAGAGACCCAGTACTTC.

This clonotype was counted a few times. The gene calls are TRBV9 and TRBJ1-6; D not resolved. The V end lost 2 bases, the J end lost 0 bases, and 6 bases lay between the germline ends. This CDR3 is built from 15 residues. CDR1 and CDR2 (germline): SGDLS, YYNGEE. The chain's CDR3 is CASSVAVSYNSPLHF. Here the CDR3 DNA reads TGTGCCAGCAGCGTCGCGGTCTCCTATAATTCACCCCTCCACTTT.

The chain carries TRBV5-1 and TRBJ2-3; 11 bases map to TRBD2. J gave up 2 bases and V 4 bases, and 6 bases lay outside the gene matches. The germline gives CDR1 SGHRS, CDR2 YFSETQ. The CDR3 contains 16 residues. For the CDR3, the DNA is TGCGCCAGCAGCCCTGGGACTAGCGGAATCACAGATACGCAGTATTTT. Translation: CASSPGTSGITDTQYF.

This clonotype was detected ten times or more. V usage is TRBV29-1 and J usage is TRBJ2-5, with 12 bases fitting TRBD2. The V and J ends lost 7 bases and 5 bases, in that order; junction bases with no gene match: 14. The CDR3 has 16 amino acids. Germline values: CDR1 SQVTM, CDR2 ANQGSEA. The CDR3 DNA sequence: TGCAGCGGCCGACTAGCGGGGGTCCCCCTCGGGGAGACCCAGTACTTC. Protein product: CSGRLAGVPLGETQYF.

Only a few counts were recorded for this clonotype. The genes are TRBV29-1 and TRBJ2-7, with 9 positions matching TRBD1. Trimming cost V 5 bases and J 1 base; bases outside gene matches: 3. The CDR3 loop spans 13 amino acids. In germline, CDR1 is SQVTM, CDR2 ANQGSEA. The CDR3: CSVQTGGSYEQYF. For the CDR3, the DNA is TGCAGCGTTCAGACAGGGGGGTCCTACGAGCAGTACTTC.

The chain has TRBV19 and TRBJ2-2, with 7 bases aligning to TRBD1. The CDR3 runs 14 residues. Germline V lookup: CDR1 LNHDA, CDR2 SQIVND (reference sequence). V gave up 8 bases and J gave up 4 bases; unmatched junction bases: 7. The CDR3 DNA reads TGTGCCAGTCTTGACAGGGCGGGCACCGGGGAGCTGTTTTTT. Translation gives CASLDRAGTGELFF.

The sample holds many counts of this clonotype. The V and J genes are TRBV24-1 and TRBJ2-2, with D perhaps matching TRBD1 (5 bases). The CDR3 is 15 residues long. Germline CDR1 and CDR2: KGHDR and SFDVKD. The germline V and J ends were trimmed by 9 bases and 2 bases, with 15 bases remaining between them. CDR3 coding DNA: TGTGCCACCGGGGCGTTTGACGGAAACACCGGGGAGCTGTTTTTT. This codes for CATGAFDGNTGELFF.

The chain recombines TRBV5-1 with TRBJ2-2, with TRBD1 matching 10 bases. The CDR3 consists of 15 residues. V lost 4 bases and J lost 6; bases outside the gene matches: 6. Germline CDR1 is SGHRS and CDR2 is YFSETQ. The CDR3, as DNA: TGCGCCAGCAGCGACGCGGACAGGGGGGCCGGGGAGCTGTTTTTT. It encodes CASSDADRGAGELFF. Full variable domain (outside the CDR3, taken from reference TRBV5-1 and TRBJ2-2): KAGVTQTPRYLIKTRGQQVTLSCSPISGHRSVSWYQQTPGQGLQFLFEYFSETQRNKGNFPGRFSGRQFSNSRSEMNVSTLELGDSALYLCASSDADRGAGELFFGEGSRLTVL.

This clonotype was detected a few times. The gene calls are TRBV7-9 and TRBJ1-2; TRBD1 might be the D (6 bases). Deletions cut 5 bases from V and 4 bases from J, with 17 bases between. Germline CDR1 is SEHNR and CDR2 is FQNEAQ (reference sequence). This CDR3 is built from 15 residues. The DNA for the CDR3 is TGTGCCAGCAGCACTATAAGAGACAGGAGCTATGGCTACACCTTC. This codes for CASSTIRDRSYGYTF.

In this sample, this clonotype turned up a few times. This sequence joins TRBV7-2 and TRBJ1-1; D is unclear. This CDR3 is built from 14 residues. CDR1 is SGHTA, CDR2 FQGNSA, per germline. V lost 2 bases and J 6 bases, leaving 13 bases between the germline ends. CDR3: CASSLYWSDAEAFF. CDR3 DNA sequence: TGTGCCAGCAGCTTATATTGGTCAGACGCTGAAGCTTTCTTT. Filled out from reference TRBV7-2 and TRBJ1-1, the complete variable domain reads GAGVSQSPSNKVTEKGKDVELRCDPISGHTALYWYRQSLGQGLEFLIYFQGNSAPDKSGLPSDRFSAERTGGSVSTLTIQRTQQEDSAVYLCASSLYWSDAEAFFGQGTRLTVV.

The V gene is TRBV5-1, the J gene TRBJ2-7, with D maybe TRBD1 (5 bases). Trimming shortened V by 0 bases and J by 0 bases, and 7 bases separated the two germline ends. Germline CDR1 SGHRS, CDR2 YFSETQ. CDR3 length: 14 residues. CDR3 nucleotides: TGCGCCAGCAGCTTGGACAGGAGCTCCTACGAGCAGTACGTC. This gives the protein CASSLDRSSYEQYV.

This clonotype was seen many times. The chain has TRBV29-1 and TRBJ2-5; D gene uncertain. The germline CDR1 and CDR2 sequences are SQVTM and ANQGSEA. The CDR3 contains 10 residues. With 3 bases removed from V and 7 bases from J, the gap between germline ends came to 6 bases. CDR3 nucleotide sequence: TGCAGCGTTGACCGCGGGACCCAGTACTTC. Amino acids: CSVDRGTQYF.